This is a list of T cell receptor beta chains from one sample in a study of Ad26.COV2.S vaccination and SARS-CoV-2 variants. Assay: immunoSEQ multiplex PCR; the TCRdb copy retains only in-frame clones and omits some. The profile shows around 400,000 clones, about four fifths of them singletons. The material was peripheral blood, obtained in a trial of Ad26.COV2.S vaccine versus placebo. These receptors originate from a person between 18 and 65 years old who received the Ad26.COV2.S COVID-19 vaccine or a placebo. Both conserved end residues are part of each CDR3. A D gene is named only where the DNA matches it firmly. Clone size, where shown, is once, few, many, or a class for clones that have expanded.

>TRBV2|TRBD2|14|TRBJ2-1|.
TGTGCCACGAAACCTTCGGGACTATCTCATGAGCAGTTCTTC
CATKPSGLSHEQFF
>TRBV4-3|.|17|TRBJ2-2|.
TGCGCCAGCAGCCAAGAGCCGGGACAGCTGGGGGGCGGGGAGCTGTTTTTT
CASSQEPGQLGGGELFF
>TRBV7-8|.|12|TRBJ2-7|.
TGTGCCAGCAGCCCGACTTTCTACGAGCAGTACTTC
CASSPTFYEQYF
>TRBV19|.|16|TRBJ1-1|.
TGTGCCAGTCGTAAAAGAGGGAGGGGATTGAACACTGAAGCTTTCTTT
CASRKRGRGLNTEAFF
>TRBV10-1|.|15|TRBJ2-2|.
TGCGCCAGCAGCTGCGGGGAAAAACGCACCGGGGAGCTGTTTTTT
CASSCGEKRTGELFF
>TRBV4-3|.|17|TRBJ2-6|.
TGCGCCAGCAGCCGCCAACTCGTGATCGGAGGGGCCAACGTCCTGACTTTC
CASSRQLVIGGANVLTF
>TRBV11-1|.|14|TRBJ1-1|once
TGTGCCAGCAGCTTCCATACCCAGGGTTATGAAGCTTTCTTT
CASSFHTQGYEAFF
>TRBV7-2|.|14|TRBJ1-5|.
TGTGCCAGCAGCTTACAAGGCGGCAATCAGCCCCAGCATTTT
CASSLQGGNQPQHF
>TRBV4-1|.|15|TRBJ1-2|.
TGCGCCAGCAGCCACCCCGTCAAGGCTAACTATGGCTACACCTTC
CASSHPVKANYGYTF
>TRBV7-3|.|15|TRBJ1-3|.
TGTGCCAGCAGCTTAAGGGGCGAGGCTGGAAACACCATATATTTT
CASSLRGEAGNTIYF
>TRBV2|.|14|TRBJ2-1|.
TGTGCCAGCAGTGTGGACGGGGGTCAAAATGAGCAGTTCTTC
CASSVDGGQNEQFF
>TRBV5-1|.|16|TRBJ1-4|.
TGCGCCAGCAGCTTCATCACAGGGACCACTCGAGAAAAACTGTTTTTT
CASSFITGTTREKLFF
>TRBV19|.|13|TRBJ1-2|few
TGTGCCAGTATAAACGTCGAGGGTCGAGGCTACACCTTC
CASINVEGRGYTF
>TRBV7-7|.|16|TRBJ1-3|many
TGTGCCAGCAGCGCGGGCCCTACAAGGTCGGGAAACACCATATATTTT
CASSAGPTRSGNTIYF
>TRBV5-1|TRBD1|14|TRBJ1-2|.
TGCGCCAGCAGCGCGATCGACAGGGGTGGAGGCTACACCTTC
CASSAIDRGGGYTF
>TRBV9|.|16|TRBJ2-7|.
TGTGCCAGCAGCGTTGGCCACAGGGGAGGCTTCGACGAGCAGTACTTC
CASSVGHRGGFDEQYF
>TRBV9|.|15|TRBJ2-6|.
TGTGCCAGCAGCGCGAACAGGGCTAGGGCCAACGTCCTGACTTTC
CASSANRARANVLTF
>TRBV6-6|TRBD1|17|TRBJ2-1|.
TGTGCCAGCAGTCGTCAGGACAGGGCGGGCTCCTACAATGAGCAGTTCTTC
CASSRQDRAGSYNEQFF
>TRBV9|.|15|TRBJ2-1|.
TGTGCCAGCAGCGCCGGGACGGACTTCTACAATGAGCAGTTCTTC
CASSAGTDFYNEQFF
>TRBV6-4|TRBD1|15|TRBJ2-1|.
TGTGCCAGCAGTACCGGGACAGGGGCCTCCAATGAGCAGTTCTTC
CASSTGTGASNEQFF
>TRBV4-1|.|15|TRBJ2-7|.
TGCGCCAGCAGCCAGCTCGGACGGCCCGACTACGAGCAGTACTTC
CASSQLGRPDYEQYF
>TRBV29-1|.|11|TRBJ1-2|.
TGCAGCGTTTTGAGCGGGGGCGGCTACACCTTC
CSVLSGGGYTF
>TRBV18|.|16|TRBJ1-1|.
TGTGCCAGCTCACCGACCATTAGAGGGCCTAACACTGAAGCTTTCTTT
CASSPTIRGPNTEAFF
>TRBV11-2|.|13|TRBJ1-2|.
TGTGCCAGCAGCTCCCCCCTTGGCTATGGCTACACCTTC
CASSSPLGYGYTF
>TRBV7-9|TRBD1|13|TRBJ1-2|.
TGTGCCAGCAGCCAAGACAGGGTCGGGGGCTACACCTTC
CASSQDRVGGYTF
>TRBV3-1/TRBV3-2|TRBD2|17|TRBJ2-5|.
TGTGCCAGCAGCCAAGATCCCCACGGGGGGGGTGGAGAGACCCAGTACTTC
CASSQDPHGGGGETQYF
>TRBV11-2|.|13|TRBJ1-1|once
TGTGCCAGCAGCCCACATCTGAACACTGAAGCTTTCTTT
CASSPHLNTEAFF
>TRBV13|TRBD1|13|TRBJ1-2|.
TGTGCCAGCAGCTCGGGGGACAGGTGGGACTACACCTTC
CASSSGDRWDYTF
>TRBV19|.|15|TRBJ2-2|.
TGTGCCAGTAGTATCTTAGGGACCAACACCGGGGAGCTGTTTTTT
CASSILGTNTGELFF
>TRBV7-6|TRBD1|15|TRBJ1-3|few
TGTGCCAGCAGCCCGCCGGGACAGGGGATGGACACCATATATTTT
CASSPPGQGMDTIYF
>TRBV6-2/TRBV6-3|.|11|TRBJ2-1|once
TGTGCCAGCAGTCACTTAAGGGAGCAGTTCTTC
CASSHLREQFF
>TRBV13|.|14|TRBJ2-1|.
TGTGCCAGCAGTTCCGGACAGTCTTACAATGAGCAGTTCTTC
CASSSGQSYNEQFF
>TRBV28|TRBD2|16|TRBJ2-7|.
TGTGCCAGCAGAACAACTAGCGGGAGTACCTCCTACGAGCAGTACTTC
CASRTTSGSTSYEQYF
>TRBV4-1|.|11|TRBJ1-1|.
TGCGCCAGCAGGCTGAACACTGAAGCTTTCTTT
CASRLNTEAFF
>TRBV5-4|TRBD1|17|TRBJ2-4|.
TGTGCCAGCAGCTCGCACAGGGGTGTTATGTCCAAAAACATTCAGTACTTC
CASSSHRGVMSKNIQYF
>TRBV9|.|16|TRBJ1-1|.
TGTGCCAGCAGCGTAGGGGCGACGGGGGAGAACACTGAAGCTTTCTTT
CASSVGATGENTEAFF
>TRBV12-2|.|16|TRBJ2-7|.
TGTGCAAGTCGCTTAGCTTTGACAGGGCAGTCCTACGAGCAGTACTTC
CASRLALTGQSYEQYF
>TRBV13|TRBD1|15|TRBJ1-1|.
TGTGCCAGCAGCTTAGTCGCAGGGGGTTCCACTGAAGCTTTCTTT
CASSLVAGGSTEAFF
>TRBV7-8|.|20|TRBJ1-1|once
TGTGCCAGCAGCTTAAGGTCTAGGGCCAAGAAGACCCGAATGAACACTGAAGCTTTCTTT
CASSLRSRAKKTRMNTEAFF
>TRBV5-1|TRBD1|16|TRBJ2-1|.
TGCGCCAGCAGCTTCCCCGGGACAGGGACCTCCAATGAGCAGTTCTTC
CASSFPGTGTSNEQFF
>TRBV9|.|14|TRBJ2-7|.
TGTGCCAGCAGCGTAGGCAGCAGCCACTACGAGCAGTACTTC
CASSVGSSHYEQYF